At least ten counts were recorded for the clone carrying this T cell receptor (beta chain). Its cognate antigen is unknown. This record comes from a study of T cells in Graves' hyperthyroidism and ophthalmopathy. The wider study: Pretreatment peripheral blood was obtained at initial diagnosis.

Amplified TCR beta CDR3 regions came from RNA transcripts. HTBI primers were the set used in a first-round RT-PCR of the TCR CDR3. TCRdb analysed the multiplex PCR reads with MiXCR anew, one entry per CDR3 protein. The sample contains about 420,000 distinct CDR3 sequences, 15% to 18% of which appear only once. Among the patients, aged 18 to 65, hyperthyroidism was newly diagnosed and had lasted under 2 months. Clinical symptoms, serum thyroxine and TRAb, thyroid ultrasound and orbital computed tomography were used for the diagnoses. Study-wide points: Blood held most thyroid clonotypes expanded above 0.001 frequency.

The sample comprised blood. The sequence came from a woman aged 18-29 years with Graves' hyperthyroidism.

The CDR3 region has the DNA TGTGCCAGCAGCCTCGGGGGGGGGACCTACAATGAGCAGTTCTTC. Its protein is CASSLGGGTYNEQFF. The J gene is TRBJ2-1, the V gene TRBV7-9; TRBD2 matches 8 bases. The length of the CDR3 is 15 residues. The germline V gene encodes CDR1 SEHNR and CDR2 FQNEAQ (reference sequence). V gave up 5 bases and J gave up 2 bases; unmatched junction bases: 5.